These 7 T cell receptor beta chains originate from one sample sequenced in a study of shared clonotypes between healthy human individuals. Libraries were prepared by immunoSEQ multiplex PCR; TCRdb keeps only in-frame clonotypes and omits some of them. The repertoire holds nearly 2 million clones, with approximately 95% as singletons. Naive CD8 cells lacked CD45RO, underwent positive selection for CCR7 and left out terminally differentiated effector memory CD45RA+ cells. The source material was naive CD8+ T cells sorted from blood. These TCRs come from a man younger than 30 in good health.

This clone has just one count. V usage is TRBV4-3 and J usage is TRBJ2-3; D perhaps matches TRBD2 (6 bases). This CDR3 has 17 amino acids. The germline V gene has CDR1 LGHNA and CDR2 YSLEER. V lost 0 bases and J 4 bases, leaving 17 bases between the germline ends. CDR3 residues: CASSQDRQGGRPDTQYF. CDR3 sequence (DNA): TGCGCCAGCAGCCAAGATAGGCAGGGAGGACGGCCAGATACGCAGTATTTT.

The chain is built from TRBV6-5 and TRBJ2-1; D is possibly TRBD1 or TRBD2 (5 bases each). Germline V gene lookup returns CDR1 MNHEY and CDR2 SVGAGI. The CDR3 contains 11 residues. Trimming took off 7 bases at V and 8 bases at J, with 9 bases between the two ends. In nucleotides, the CDR3 is TGTGCCAGCATCGGGGCCGATGAGCAGTTCTTC. It yields the protein CASIGADEQFF.

On this clone itself: Different DNA sequences within this sample yield the same CDR3. The rearrangement links TRBV7-9 to TRBJ1-2; 7 bases fit TRBD1. Losses at the gene ends were 3 bases for V and 3 bases for J; bases not matched to a gene: 4. The germline V gene has CDR1 SEHNR and CDR2 FQNEAQ (reference sequence). CDR3 length: 14 amino acids. CDR3 sequence reads: CASSFDRDDYGYTF. DNA for the CDR3: TGTGCCAGCAGCTTCGACAGGGATGACTATGGCTACACCTTC. Full variable domain (remainder filled in from reference TRBV7-9 and TRBJ1-2): DTGVSQNPRHKITKRGQNVTFRCDPISEHNRLYWYRQTLGQGPEFLTYFQNEAQLEKSRLLSDRFSAERPKGSFSTLEIQRTEQGDSAMYLCASSFDRDDYGYTFGSGTRLTVV.

This clone was found a few times. In nucleotides, the CDR3 is TGCAGCGCCTCGTATGGGGAAAATGAAGCTTTCTTT. It codes for CSASYGENEAFF. This chain joins TRBV29-1 and TRBJ1-1; D is unclear. CDR1 is SQVTM, CDR2 ANQGSEA, per germline. The CDR3 is made up of 12 amino acids. The V and J ends lost 7 bases and 7 bases respectively, with 16 bases between them.

This chain joins TRBV27 and TRBJ1-6; D possibly corresponds to TRBD1 (5 bases). The CDR3 has 14 residues. Trimming removed 5 bases at V and 5 bases at J, with 10 bases between. Germline CDR1 MNHEY, CDR2 SMNVEV (reference sequence). The CDR3 is CASSVRDHNSPLHF. CDR3 in DNA: TGTGCCAGCAGTGTCCGGGACCATAATTCACCCCTCCACTTT.

V is TRBV25-1 and J is TRBJ2-2; 7 bases agree with TRBD1. CDR1 and CDR2 from the germline V gene are MGHDK and SYGVNS. The CDR3 is 13 amino acids. Trimming cost V 3 bases and J 6 bases; bases outside gene matches: 1. As DNA, the CDR3 is TGTGCCAGCAGTGAGCAGGGGGCCGGGGAGCTGTTTTTT. Amino acids: CASSEQGAGELFF.

The rearrangement joins TRBV6-5 to TRBJ2-3; D not resolved. Germline V lookup: CDR1 MNHEY, CDR2 SVGAGI. The CDR3 is made up of 14 amino acids. Trimming took 4 bases from V and 0 from J, leaving 8 bases between them. This CDR3 is CASSSGASTDTQYF. CDR3 nucleotide sequence: TGTGCCAGCAGTTCGGGTGCTAGCACAGATACGCAGTATTTT.